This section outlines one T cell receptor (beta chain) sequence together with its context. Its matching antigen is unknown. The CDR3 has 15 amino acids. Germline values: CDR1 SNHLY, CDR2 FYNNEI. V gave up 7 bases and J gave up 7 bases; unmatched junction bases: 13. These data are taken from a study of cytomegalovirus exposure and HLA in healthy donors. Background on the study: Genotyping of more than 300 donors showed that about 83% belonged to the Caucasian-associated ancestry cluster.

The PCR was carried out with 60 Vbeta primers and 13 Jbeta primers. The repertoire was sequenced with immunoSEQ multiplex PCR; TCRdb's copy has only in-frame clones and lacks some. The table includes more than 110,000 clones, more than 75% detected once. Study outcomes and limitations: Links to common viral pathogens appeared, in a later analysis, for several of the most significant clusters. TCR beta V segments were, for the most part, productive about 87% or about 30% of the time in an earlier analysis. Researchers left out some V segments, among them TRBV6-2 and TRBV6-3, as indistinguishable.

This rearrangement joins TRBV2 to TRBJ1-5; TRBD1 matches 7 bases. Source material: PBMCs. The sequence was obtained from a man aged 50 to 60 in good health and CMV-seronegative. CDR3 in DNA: TGTGCCAGCATGAAGGGGGCTAGCTTGTGGCAGCCCCAGCATTTT. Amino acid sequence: CASMKGASLWQPQHF.